Listed below are T cell receptor beta chains from one sample, sequenced in a study of OX40 agonist ivuxolimab in advanced cancers. Sequencing used immunoSEQ multiplex PCR; TCRdb keeps in-frame clones, though not all of them. The repertoire holds around 80,000 clones, with over 75% as singletons. Sample: CD4+ or CD8+ T cells sorted from blood, taken in a trial of the OX40 agonist ivuxolimab. The receptors derive from an adult with an advanced solid tumor such as melanoma, head and neck, liver or kidney cancer. Each CDR3 is given with its conserved first and last residue. Each record gives: D gene, V gene, clone size, J gene, CDR3 protein, CDR3 DNA. The D gene is left open where the match is weak. Clone size is stated in some rows and not others, as once, few, many or a class when expanded.

d_gene: TRBD1
v_gene: TRBV11-3
abundance: NA
j_gene: TRBJ2-7
CDR3aa: CASSFSGTGNYEQYF
CDR3nt: TGTGCCAGCAGCTTTTCCGGGACAGGGAACTACGAGCAGTACTTC

d_gene: NA
v_gene: TRBV7-2
abundance: NA
j_gene: TRBJ1-4
CDR3aa: CASSSSGTQGLFF
CDR3nt: TGTGCCAGCAGCTCCTCCGGGACCCAAGGACTGTTTTTT

d_gene: NA
v_gene: TRBV6-6
abundance: NA
j_gene: TRBJ1-4
CDR3aa: CASSYSRLRGEKLFF
CDR3nt: TGTGCCAGCAGTTACTCGAGATTGCGCGGCGAAAAACTGTTTTTT

d_gene: NA
v_gene: TRBV7-9
abundance: once
j_gene: TRBJ2-1
CDR3aa: CASSQGLTGESQFF
CDR3nt: TGTGCCAGCAGCCAGGGGCTTACAGGTGAATCGCAGTTCTTC

d_gene: TRBD1
v_gene: TRBV19
abundance: NA
j_gene: TRBJ2-7
CDR3aa: CASSIRGQGPYEQYF
CDR3nt: TGTGCCAGTAGTATCCGCGGACAGGGACCCTACGAGCAGTACTTC

d_gene: NA
v_gene: TRBV4-2
abundance: NA
j_gene: TRBJ1-6
CDR3aa: CASSQFHGDNNSPLHF
CDR3nt: TGTGCCAGCAGCCAATTCCACGGGGACAATAATTCACCCCTCCACTTT

d_gene: NA
v_gene: TRBV7-8
abundance: NA
j_gene: TRBJ1-1
CDR3aa: CASSQSPDREAFF
CDR3nt: TGTGCCAGCAGCCAGAGCCCGGACAGAGAAGCTTTCTTT

d_gene: TRBD1
v_gene: TRBV4-1
abundance: NA
j_gene: TRBJ1-4
CDR3aa: CASSQGHRGYGEKLFF
CDR3nt: TGCGCCAGCAGCCAAGGTCACAGGGGGTATGGAGAAAAACTGTTTTTT

d_gene: NA
v_gene: TRBV15
abundance: NA
j_gene: TRBJ1-2
CDR3aa: CATSRDSQGSYGYTF
CDR3nt: TGTGCCACCAGCAGAGATAGTCAAGGTTCCTATGGCTACACCTTC

d_gene: NA
v_gene: TRBV15
abundance: NA
j_gene: TRBJ1-5
CDR3aa: CATSRAPGSNQPQHF
CDR3nt: TGTGCCACCAGCAGGGCCCCCGGAAGCAATCAGCCCCAGCATTTT

d_gene: TRBD1
v_gene: TRBV19
abundance: NA
j_gene: TRBJ1-2
CDR3aa: CASTKSGQGGYGYTF
CDR3nt: TGTGCCAGTACCAAATCGGGACAGGGGGGCTATGGCTACACCTTC

d_gene: NA
v_gene: TRBV5-4
abundance: NA
j_gene: TRBJ1-5
CDR3aa: CASSLGGDQPQHF
CDR3nt: TGTGCCAGCAGCTTGGGAGGGGATCAGCCCCAGCATTTT

d_gene: NA
v_gene: TRBV5-4
abundance: NA
j_gene: TRBJ1-6
CDR3aa: CASSSPGGRRAPLHF
CDR3nt: TGTGCCAGCAGCTCGCCGGGGGGGCGGAGAGCACCCCTCCACTTT

d_gene: NA
v_gene: TRBV9
abundance: NA
j_gene: TRBJ1-2
CDR3aa: CASNKGLRYGYTF
CDR3nt: TGTGCCAGCAACAAAGGGCTCCGATATGGCTACACCTTC

d_gene: NA
v_gene: TRBV28
abundance: NA
j_gene: TRBJ1-6
CDR3aa: CASSPPGWNSSPLHF
CDR3nt: TGTGCCAGCAGTCCACCCGGGTGGAATAGTTCACCCCTCCACTTT

d_gene: TRBD1
v_gene: TRBV2
abundance: few
j_gene: TRBJ1-2
CDR3aa: CASSEVEQGQRYTF
CDR3nt: TGTGCCAGCAGTGAAGTAGAACAGGGGCAGCGCTACACCTTC

d_gene: NA
v_gene: TRBV7-6
abundance: NA
j_gene: TRBJ2-7
CDR3aa: CASSSLGLMGGALYEQYF
CDR3nt: TGTGCCAGCAGTAGCTTAGGTTTGATGGGGGGTGCCTTGTACGAGCAGTACTTC

d_gene: NA
v_gene: TRBV7-2
abundance: NA
j_gene: TRBJ2-7
CDR3aa: CASSFYDDRNYEQYF
CDR3nt: TGTGCCAGCAGCTTTTACGATGACAGAAACTACGAGCAGTACTTC

d_gene: NA
v_gene: TRBV7-9
abundance: NA
j_gene: TRBJ2-2
CDR3aa: CASDSGGGGTGELFF
CDR3nt: TGTGCCAGCGATAGTGGAGGGGGCGGCACCGGGGAGCTGTTTTTT

d_gene: TRBD1
v_gene: TRBV2
abundance: many
j_gene: TRBJ1-5
CDR3aa: CASEEDRGSQPQHF
CDR3nt: TGTGCCAGCGAGGAGGACAGGGGTAGTCAGCCCCAGCATTTT

d_gene: TRBD1
v_gene: TRBV5-5
abundance: NA
j_gene: TRBJ2-2
CDR3aa: CASSLDRVVGELFF
CDR3nt: TGTGCCAGCAGCTTAGACAGGGTCGTCGGGGAGCTGTTTTTT

d_gene: NA
v_gene: TRBV9
abundance: NA
j_gene: TRBJ2-5
CDR3aa: CASSPGSRGGQETQYF
CDR3nt: TGTGCCAGCAGCCCTGGGTCCCGAGGGGGCCAAGAGACCCAGTACTTC

d_gene: TRBD1
v_gene: TRBV7-3
abundance: NA
j_gene: TRBJ2-1
CDR3aa: CASSSTTGRDEQFF
CDR3nt: TGTGCCAGCAGCTCCACGACAGGGCGGGATGAGCAGTTCTTC

d_gene: TRBD2
v_gene: TRBV7-2
abundance: NA
j_gene: TRBJ2-3
CDR3aa: CASSPRLAGGHTDTQYF
CDR3nt: TGTGCCAGCAGCCCGCGACTAGCGGGGGGACACACAGATACGCAGTATTTT

d_gene: NA
v_gene: TRBV18
abundance: NA
j_gene: TRBJ1-1
CDR3aa: CASSPYSTEAFF
CDR3nt: TGTGCCAGCTCACCTTACTCCACTGAAGCTTTCTTT

d_gene: NA
v_gene: TRBV7-9
abundance: NA
j_gene: TRBJ2-7
CDR3aa: CASSLELSGEQYF
CDR3nt: TGTGCCAGCAGCTTAGAATTGAGCGGCGAGCAGTACTTC

d_gene: TRBD1
v_gene: TRBV5-1
abundance: few
j_gene: TRBJ2-7
CDR3aa: CASSLEGQGYLMSSYEQYF
CDR3nt: TGCGCCAGCAGCTTGGAGGGACAGGGTTACCTTATGAGCTCCTACGAGCAGTACTTC

d_gene: NA
v_gene: TRBV6-5
abundance: NA
j_gene: TRBJ1-2
CDR3aa: CASTGGSRVGYTF
CDR3nt: TGTGCCAGCACCGGGGGGTCCAGAGTTGGCTACACCTTC

d_gene: NA
v_gene: TRBV13
abundance: NA
j_gene: TRBJ2-1
CDR3aa: CASLPGGFGYNEQFF
CDR3nt: TGTGCCAGCCTACCCGGGGGATTTGGGTACAATGAGCAGTTCTTC

d_gene: TRBD1
v_gene: TRBV27
abundance: NA
j_gene: TRBJ2-2
CDR3aa: CASSTGTANTGELFF
CDR3nt: TGTGCCAGCAGTACCGGGACAGCGAACACCGGGGAGCTGTTTTTT